The T cell receptor beta chain described here comes from a study of T cell responses to AZD1222 COVID-19 vaccine. Assay used: immunoSEQ multiplex PCR; TCRdb lists only in-frame clones, some missing. The sample has approximately 200,000 clones, roughly 88% seen once. Overall study results and limits: The CD4 TCRs associated with vaccination extended across spike and predominated at 160-218 and 743-854. Repertoires were obtained solely post-peak T cell response. Two doses of AZD1222 preceded a rise in Spike-specific TCR breadth and depth.

This CDR3 is 13 amino acids long. Germline values: CDR1 SGHDN, CDR2 FVKESK. V shed 0 bases and J 10 bases; nucleotides not matched to a gene: 1. Worth noting for this clone: Antigen unknown.

This TCR derives from an adult in good health. The chain links TRBV14 to TRBJ2-1; the match to TRBD2 covers 9 bases. The sample consisted of peripheral blood, taken on day 0 of AZD1222 vaccination. In DNA, the CDR3 is TGTGCCAGCAGCCAAGATCTAGCGGGGGAGCAGTTCTTC. It specifies CASSQDLAGEQFF.